What follows is one T cell receptor beta chain and its context. No antigen is known for it. These data belong to a study of graft-versus-host responses after intestinal transplantation. Whole-study context: Tacrolimus plus steroids were given to all recipients for approximately 3 years, preceded by anti-thymocyte globulin induction. Study-wide results and caveats: Early post-transplant HvG declines were associated with peak circulating GvH clone levels. Detected in recipient marrow were GvH clones, some of which were first observed in ileum or blood. Allograft clonal ratios (graft-versus-host to host-versus-graft) were high in patients who had graft-donor T cell macrochimerism.

The trim removed 8 bases at V and 5 bases at J, leaving 2 bases unmatched. CDR3 length: 12 amino acids. Germline values: CDR1 LNHNV, CDR2 YYDKDF (reference sequence). TCRdb keeps only in-frame clones here, not all; method: immunoSEQ multiplex PCR. Seen here are around 90,000 clones, around 92% observed once, and the top ten hold over 0.06%. The chain employs TRBV15 and TRBJ1-4, with 7 bases identical to TRBD1. The sample in question was unstimulated CD8+ T cells sorted from spleen or lymph node cells, obtained before transplant. This sequence was found in a human donor who was the organ donor for an intestinal transplant. CDR3 DNA: TGTGCCACCGGGACAGCGAATGAAAAACTGTTTTTT. Its protein is CATGTANEKLFF.